The TCR beta chain described here comes from a study of post-analysis software for immune sequencing data. Findings and limits, study-wide: Pronounced co-clustering by F measure was evident among identically batched samples.

For this clonotype: Its antigen remains unknown.

The authors incorporated unique molecular identifiers into the TCR beta cDNA libraries. With about 0.95 to 10 million T cells as the source, some 500,000 cDNA molecules resulted. Each CDR3 protein is one row after TCRdb ran MiXCR on the PCR reads. In the table there are approximately 770,000 distinct CDR3 sequences, roughly 46% of which are singletons. The receptor's source is a girl between 5 and 17 years old with multiple sclerosis. Sequenced sample: blood.

The CDR3: CASSRQVGDTQYF. CDR3 nucleotides: TGTGCCAGCAGCCGTCAAGTCGGAGATACGCAGTATTTT. This chain links TRBV7-3 with TRBJ2-3; D is unclear. Looked up from germline, CDR1 is SGHTA and CDR2 is FQGTGA. The CDR3 extends over 13 amino acids. V lost 5 bases, J lost 5 bases, and 11 bases lay in between.